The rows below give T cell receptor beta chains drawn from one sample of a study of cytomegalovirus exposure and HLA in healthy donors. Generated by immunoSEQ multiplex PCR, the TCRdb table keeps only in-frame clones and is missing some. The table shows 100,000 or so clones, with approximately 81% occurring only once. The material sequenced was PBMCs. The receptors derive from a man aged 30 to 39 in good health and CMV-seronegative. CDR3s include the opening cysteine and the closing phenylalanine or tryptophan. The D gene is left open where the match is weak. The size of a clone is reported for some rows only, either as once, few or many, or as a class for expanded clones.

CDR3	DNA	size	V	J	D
CASTSGGDSSNQPQHF	TGTGCCAGTACCTCAGGGGGCGACAGTAGCAATCAGCCCCAGCATTTT	-	TRBV19	TRBJ1-5	TRBD1
CASGRQGDEKLFF	TGTGCCAGCGGGAGACAGGGGGACGAAAAACTGTTTTTT	-	TRBV9	TRBJ1-4	TRBD1
CAWRFQGINEKLFF	TGTGCCTGGAGATTTCAGGGGATTAATGAAAAACTGTTTTTT	-	TRBV30	TRBJ1-4	-
CSVYLPGLAGQAADTQYF	TGCAGCGTTTACCTCCCGGGACTAGCGGGACAAGCGGCAGATACGCAGTATTTT	-	TRBV29-1	TRBJ2-3	TRBD2
CSVEDAGDHEQYF	TGCAGCGTTGAAGATGCAGGGGACCACGAGCAGTACTTC	once	TRBV29-1	TRBJ2-7	-
CASSITPDSFHGYTF	TGTGCCAGTAGTATAACACCCGACTCGTTCCATGGCTACACCTTC	-	TRBV19	TRBJ1-2	-
CASSQDPLLPSSYNEQFF	TGCGCCAGCAGCCAAGACCCCCTCCTACCGAGCTCCTACAATGAGCAGTTCTTC	once	TRBV4-3	TRBJ2-1	-
CASRPGMNTEAFF	TGTGCCAGCAGACCCGGGATGAACACTGAAGCTTTCTTT	-	TRBV6-5	TRBJ1-1	-
CAFSWTANGYTF	TGTGCCTTCTCCTGGACAGCTAATGGCTACACCTTC	-	TRBV30	TRBJ1-2	-
CAISESVSYGYTF	TGTGCCATCAGTGAGTCTGTGAGCTATGGCTACACCTTC	-	TRBV10-3	TRBJ1-2	-
CASSLGIPQGASYNEQFF	TGTGCCAGCAGCTTAGGGATCCCACAGGGGGCCTCCTACAATGAGCAGTTCTTC	-	TRBV7-9	TRBJ2-1	TRBD1
CASSQDLRVRNQPQHF	TGCGCCAGCAGCCAAGATTTGAGGGTGCGCAATCAGCCCCAGCATTTT	-	TRBV4-1	TRBJ1-5	-
CATKSAGIYGYTF	TGTGCCACCAAATCGGCCGGGATCTATGGCTACACCTTC	-	TRBV19	TRBJ1-2	-
CASSKEDRGTQYF	TGTGCCAGCAGTAAGGAGGACAGGGGGACCCAGTACTTC	once	TRBV27	TRBJ2-5	TRBD1
CASSPRGQTTNEKLFF	TGTGCCAGCAGCCCTCGAGGACAGACAACTAATGAAAAACTGTTTTTT	-	TRBV7-9	TRBJ1-4	-
CASSVTSGGGETQYF	TGTGCCAGCAGCGTAACTAGCGGGGGCGGGGAGACCCAGTACTTC	-	TRBV9	TRBJ2-5	TRBD2
CASSARDMNTGELFF	TGTGCCAGCAGTGCCCGGGACATGAACACCGGGGAGCTGTTTTTT	-	TRBV6-4	TRBJ2-2	-
CASSAQGGYTF	TGTGCCAGCAGTGCACAGGGTGGCTACACCTTC	-	TRBV6-1	TRBJ1-2	-
CASSRSGTGTYEQYF	TGCGCCAGCAGCCGTTCGGGGACAGGAACCTACGAGCAGTACTTC	-	TRBV4-1	TRBJ2-7	TRBD1
CASSEGLMNTEAFF	TGTGCCAGCAGCGAAGGACTGATGAACACTGAAGCTTTCTTT	-	TRBV7-9	TRBJ1-1	-
CASSYRTGKDYGYTF	TGTGCCAGCAGTTACCGGACAGGGAAAGACTATGGCTACACCTTC	-	TRBV6-5	TRBJ1-2	TRBD1
CASGGGLAKNIQYF	TGTGCTAGTGGTGGGGGACTAGCCAAAAACATTCAGTACTTC	once	TRBV12-5	TRBJ2-4	-
CASSLGPGTDTTEAFF	TGTGCCAGCAGCTTAGGTCCCGGGACAGATACCACTGAAGCTTTCTTT	-	TRBV11-2	TRBJ1-1	TRBD1
CASSAGTGGTYEQYF	TGTGCCAGCAGTGCCGGGACAGGGGGAACCTACGAGCAGTACTTC	once	TRBV7-2	TRBJ2-7	TRBD1
CASSPGQGGRNEQFF	TGCGCCAGCAGCCCTGGACAAGGGGGAAGGAATGAGCAGTTCTTC	once	TRBV4-1	TRBJ2-1	-
CASRLGGGGIGFSNQPQHF	TGTGCCAGTAGACTAGGGGGGGGTGGAATTGGATTTAGCAATCAGCCCCAGCATTTT	-	TRBV19	TRBJ1-5	-
CASSYGGLAGGREQFF	TGTGCCAGCAGTTACGGGGGACTAGCGGGGGGGCGTGAGCAGTTCTTC	-	TRBV6-5	TRBJ2-1	TRBD2
CASSLAASSGKNIQYF	TGTGCCAGCAGCTTGGCCGCGTCTAGCGGCAAAAACATTCAGTACTTC	-	TRBV5-4	TRBJ2-4	TRBD2